This section outlines one T cell receptor beta chain sequence together with its context. No antigen is known for it. The sample is drawn from a study of CD8 T cells in Susac syndrome. The authors reverse transcribed roughly 0.5 to 1 ug RNA with random hexamers. TCRdb passed the immunoSEQ multiplex PCR reads through MiXCR, listing each CDR3 protein once. The sample has about 200,000 distinct CDR3 sequences; around nine tenths are singletons. General study points: As the study acknowledged, the number of individuals in its TCR sequencing and HLA analysis was relatively small.

Sequencing input: CD8+ T cells from PBMCs. This clonotype originated in a human donor with multiple sclerosis.

The CDR3 region has the DNA TGTGCCAGTTTAGACGGAAATCAGCCCCAGCATTTT. Protein product: CASLDGNQPQHF. The rearrangement uses TRBV19 and TRBJ1-5, with no clear D. This CDR3 has 12 amino acids. Trimming took 8 bases from V and 4 from J, leaving 9 bases between them. Germline loops: CDR1 LNHDA, CDR2 SQIVND (reference sequence).